There are many counts of the clone carrying this TCR beta chain. The library was built from 400 to 500 ng RNA with molecular barcoded adaptors for alpha/delta and beta/gamma chains. In TCRdb, the reads were re-called with MiXCR into one record per CDR3 protein. The sample lists about 57,000 distinct CDR3 sequences; 20% to 25% were seen once. This specimen comes from a study of read filtering for tumor transcriptome and immune sequencing. On the study more broadly: Per sample, TCR-region reads ranged about 4 to 11 million by IR-seq, roughly 80 to 1,300 by RNA-seq.

Between the trimmed V and J ends, which lost 5 bases and 5 bases, there was a span of 19 bases. CDR3 length: 16 amino acids. CDR1 and CDR2 (germline): SGHVS, FQNEAQ. The V gene is TRBV7-8, the J gene TRBJ1-5; D perhaps matches TRBD1 (6 bases). This TCR derives from a donor at least 40 years old with multiple myeloma. The sample was a population of CD138-negative cells sorted from bone marrow. CDR3 residues: CASSTTAGAVHQPQHF. The CDR3 DNA reads as TGTGCCAGCAGCACGACCGCGGGGGCCGTCCATCAGCCCCAGCATTTT.